This T cell receptor (beta chain) was obtained from a study of human T cells and chemical hapten exposure (dated by TCRdb to the early 2020s). Regarding the complete study: For sensitization, 2% DPC in acetone was applied to a roughly 2 cm by roughly 2 cm area of upper inner arm skin. Blood for TCR sequencing was provided by twenty-nine alopecia patients at one to four time points (pre-sensitization, 2, 6 and 24 weeks). Blood was sampled from patients pre-sensitization (week 0) and at 2, 6 and about 24 weeks after DPC sensitization. Libraries were pooled for sequencing, and per-sample TCR yields varied mainly because of small differences in library volumes within the pool. Patch testing was done on the upper back using Finn chambers containing 0.01% DPC, and results were scored after 6 days according to International Contact Dermatitis Research Group standards. The patient cohort, mostly female, included alopecia areata with under or over 50% scalp involvement, alopecia totalis and alopecia universalis. Peripheral blood TCR repertoire changes were tracked in vivo in alopecia patients during primary and secondary sensitization to the hapten diphenylcyclopropenone (DPC). Patients additionally received weekly therapeutic DPC doses to the scalp throughout the approximately 22-week study period.

As for this clonotype: Its antigen is currently not known. No much larger clone exists at a distance of one base, and base qualities are not known.

The investigation overall reported the following: All patients had alopecia, a presumed autoimmune disease, so their immune response might differ from that of healthy individuals. A positive correlation was found between the number of PT1 expanded TCRs and patch test score, with significance reached at thresholds 8, 16 and 32 but not 4. After repeated subsampling, changes were observed in the strength of the expansion versus patch-test correlation and in the threshold at which the correlation became significant. Compared with pre-sensitization or healthy control sets, expanded TCRs formed significantly more large CDR3 similarity clusters, which is consistent with antigen-driven responses. The number of TCRs above 1 in 1000 frequency did not change with DPC sensitization; there was no evidence of global repertoire structure alterations.

The library was generated by RACE. Sequencing relied on a NextSeq 500. During library preparation, unique molecular identifiers were attached to individual cDNA molecules so that TCRs could be counted quantitatively and reproducibly. From each blood RNA sample, both TCR alpha and TCR beta chains were sequenced. The original methods were these. A median of approximately 100,000 TCRs per sample was observed, with a range of 23,224 to 690,600. The Decombinator software suite was used to annotate the V, J and CDR3 of the TCR reads. Every sample was subsampled to the same number of TCRs (28,000) for the PS versus PT1 abundance plots. TCRs were defined as expanded if absent before sensitization and observed at least eight times at the 2-week time point. TCRdb reran the public reads through fastp at Q25 and MiXCR, keeping productive beta chains. All rows with the same CDR3 protein become a single entry with the most common DNA and genes. These V and J calls derive from TCRdb rather than the authors' analysis. This sample has about 140,000 distinct CDR3 sequences in its table, and 12% of those were observed once. About 1.4% of the sample is in the top ten clones.

Based on the germline V gene, the CDR1 and CDR2 sequences are MNHEY and SVGAGI. V lost 6 bases and J lost 11 bases; the stretch between them is 22 bases long. Including the terminal cysteine and phenylalanine, the CDR3 comprises 14 residues. CDR3 DNA is the only sequence kept; it has 42 bases, read in frame from the first base. According to the study, the label for this sample's time point signals: patch test 2, 6 weeks after DPC sensitization. What this sample's treatment or condition label stands for: therapeutic diphenylcyclopropenone sensitization with weekly scalp DPC. At each patch-test visit, blood was drawn before the patch test was applied. To be eligible, patients had to be aged 18 to 70, diagnosed with alopecia and judged suitable for DPC therapy, while pregnant patients were excluded. Unfractionated whole blood was collected in Tempus Blood RNA tubes, and total RNA was extracted from that blood.

The sequenced sample was whole blood, obtained in connection with sensitization to the hapten diphenylcyclopropenone (DPC). The sequence was obtained from a woman between 50 and 59 years old with alopecia areata. Some clones in this sample may be carry-over from other donors' samples. The chain couples TRBV6-5 to TRBJ1-1, with the D segment identity uncertain. The DNA is as follows: TGTGCCAGCAGAACCCCAGGTCAGCTGGTTGCCGCTTTCTTT. Its protein is CASRTPGQLVAAFF.